Below are 8 T cell receptor beta chains sequenced from a single sample in a study of immune heterogeneity within non-small cell lung tumors. Amplification of the TCR beta CDR3 was achieved through multiplex PCR with 32 V and 13 J primers. In TCRdb, the multiplex PCR reads were re-called with MiXCR into one record per CDR3 protein. The table includes approximately 15,000 distinct CDR3 sequences, roughly 30% detected once. Samples each supplied around 600 ng of bulk tumor genomic DNA as template. Biopsies that were spaced far apart were taken, several per primary tumor, during surgery. Patients went through curative surgery, and their non-small cell lung cancer was untreated and newly diagnosed. The sequenced sample was lung tumor tissue. The receptors originated from a man in his forties with non-small cell lung cancer.

This rearrangement joins TRBV9 to TRBJ1-4; 7 bases fit TRBD1. The J segment lost 6 bases and the V segment lost 0 bases, leaving 11 bases of the junction unmatched. This CDR3 comprises 17 residues. CDR1 and CDR2 from the germline V gene are SGDLS and YYNGEE. This chain's CDR3 is CASSVVPGQANDEKLFF. CDR3 coding DNA: TGTGCCAGCAGCGTAGTTCCCGGACAGGCGAACGATGAAAAACTGTTTTTT.

This clonotype was recorded at least ten times. This chain connects TRBV11-3 to TRBJ2-5, with D unclear. Germline assignment: CDR1 SGHNT and CDR2 YENEEA. With 1 base removed from V and 4 bases from J, the gap between germline ends came to 1 base. The CDR3 has 11 residues. In DNA form, the CDR3 reads TGTGCCAGCAGCTTAGTAGAGACCCAGTACTTC. Amino acid sequence: CASSLVETQYF.

This clonotype was seen repeatedly, ten times or more. The chain joins TRBV3-1 to TRBJ2-7, with D hard to call. Germline assignment: CDR1 LGHDT and CDR2 YNNKEL (reference sequence). The germline V and J ends were trimmed by 0 bases and 1 base, with 13 bases remaining between them. This CDR3 has 16 amino acids. This CDR3 is CASSQDLVVGSYEQYF. For the CDR3, the DNA is TGTGCCAGCAGCCAAGATTTGGTCGTCGGGTCCTACGAGCAGTACTTC.

By share, this clonotype ranks as medium-sized. This chain links TRBV19 with TRBJ2-7, with D possibly being TRBD1 (6 bases). In germline, CDR1 is LNHDA, CDR2 SQIVND (reference sequence). The CDR3 has 14 residues. Between the trimmed V and J ends, which lost 3 bases and 4 bases, there was a span of 13 bases. CDR3 loop: CASSISGRGYEQYF. The DNA for the CDR3 is TGTGCCAGTAGTATTTCGGGCAGGGGTTACGAGCAGTACTTC.

Concerning this clonotype: This could be a read error, since a much larger clone is one nucleotide away. The chain has TRBV6-2 or TRBV6-3 and TRBJ1-6; no reliable D call. This CDR3 contains 15 residues. With 2 bases removed from V and 7 bases from J, the gap between germline ends came to 12 bases. The germline V gene encodes CDR1 MNHEY and CDR2 SVGEGT. This chain's CDR3 is CASSYRQCSNSPLHF. The CDR3 DNA sequence: TGTGCCAGCAGTTACCGGCAGTGTAGCAATTCACCCCTCCACTTT.

Judged by abundance, this clonotype is medium-sized. J is TRBJ2-7 and V is TRBV6-1; TRBD1 aligns across 8 bases. Germline trimming cut 2 bases from V and 7 bases from J; bases unmatched to any gene: 10. CDR3 size: 15 residues. Germline V CDR1 and CDR2: MNHNS, SASEGT. This chain's CDR3 is CASSETSGGVGEQYF. DNA of the CDR3: TGTGCCAGCAGTGAAACGTCAGGGGGCGTGGGGGAGCAGTACTTC.

On this clonotype: A much more abundant neighbour one base away suggests this may be a read error. CDR3 nucleotide sequence: TGCGCCAGCAGCCGGGGGACGGTGAATGAAAAACTGTTTTTT. Amino acids: CASSRGTVNEKLFF. The rearrangement uses TRBV5-1 and TRBJ1-4; D may be TRBD1 (5 bases). Looked up from germline, CDR1 is SGHRS and CDR2 is YFSETQ. V dropped 4 bases and J dropped 5 bases, with 12 bases sitting between them. CDR3 length: 14 residues.

This clonotype turned up a few times. The CDR3 protein is CATSAHRAETQYF. CDR3 in DNA: TGTGCCACCAGTGCCCACAGGGCAGAGACCCAGTACTTC. The V call is TRBV24-1, the J call TRBJ2-5, with a possible D match to TRBD1 (6 bases). CDR1 is KGHDR and CDR2 is SFDVKD in the germline V gene. This CDR3 contains 13 residues. The V end lost 5 bases, the J end lost 4 bases, and 10 bases lay between the germline ends.